The sample holds one count of the clone carrying this T cell receptor beta chain. The sample comes from a study of blood T cell repertoires in COVID-19. Overall study: T cells, B-cell-depleted T cells, or PBMCs provided the cDNA or gDNA that served as material.

Germline lookup yields CDR1 MGHRA and CDR2 YSYEKL. With 6 bases clipped from V and 2 bases from J, the junction kept 5 bases outside the gene matches. This CDR3 spans 15 amino acids. Sequencing used immunoSEQ multiplex PCR; TCRdb keeps in-frame clones, though not all of them. The data hold more than 250,000 clones, with 86% observed a single time. The genes are TRBV4-1 and TRBJ2-2; 8 positions agree with TRBD1. The TCR comes from a woman aged 45-59 years with acute or convalescent COVID-19. The sequencing input was peripheral blood. CDR3 residues: CASRWDRPNTGELFF. The CDR3, as DNA: TGCGCCAGCAGATGGGACAGGCCCAACACCGGGGAGCTGTTTTTT.